Below are 31 T cell receptor beta chains sequenced from a single sample in a study of control samples from healthy donors and cancer patients. Sequenced by immunoSEQ multiplex PCR; TCRdb stores in-frame clones only, minus some. The profile shows over 150,000 clones, roughly 94% of them singletons. Sequencing was done on a sample of PBMCs. These receptor sequences come from a man in his fifties or sixties with colorectal cancer.

The V and J genes are TRBV19 and TRBJ1-6; 8 nucleotides line up with TRBD1. Germline V CDR1 and CDR2: LNHDA, SQIVND (reference sequence). The J segment lost 5 bases and the V segment lost 5 bases, leaving 2 bases of the junction unmatched. The length of the CDR3 is 14 residues. The CDR3 DNA sequence: TGTGCCAGTAGTGAGGGACAGGATAATTCACCCCTCCACTTT. It translates to CASSEGQDNSPLHF.

The chain is built from TRBV7-9 and TRBJ2-2, with 10 bases that match TRBD1. J was trimmed by 6 bases and V by 1 base; bases with no gene match: 8. The CDR3 is made up of 17 amino acids. CDR1 is SEHNR, CDR2 FQNEAQ, per germline (reference sequence). The CDR3 DNA is TGTGCCAGCAGCTTAGGGGGCGACAGGGGGCTGTCCGGGGAGCTGTTTTTT. Encoded protein: CASSLGGDRGLSGELFF. The complete variable domain, with remaining parts taken from reference TRBV7-9 and TRBJ2-2, reads DTGVSQNPRHKITKRGQNVTFRCDPISEHNRLYWYRQTLGQGPEFLTYFQNEAQLEKSRLLSDRFSAERPKGSFSTLEIQRTEQGDSAMYLCASSLGGDRGLSGELFFGEGSRLTVL.

V usage is TRBV6-6 and J usage is TRBJ1-5; 7 bases agree with TRBD1. The CDR3 runs to 16 residues. Trimming took 7 bases from V and 1 from J; bases not matched to a gene: 10. Looked up from germline, CDR1 is MNHNY and CDR2 is SVGAGI (reference sequence). CDR3 nucleotide sequence: TGTGCCAGCACCACAAAATCGGGACAGAGCAATCAGCCCCAGCATTTT. It encodes CASTTKSGQSNQPQHF.

The chain links TRBV2 to TRBJ2-5; 10 bases line up with TRBD2. Germline CDR1 and CDR2: SNHLY and FYNNEI. V was pared by 10 bases and J by 4 bases, with 6 bases of the junction left unmatched. This CDR3 region has 13 residues. CDR3: CATSGGAVETQYF. The CDR3, as DNA: TGTGCCACCAGCGGGGGGGCCGTAGAGACCCAGTACTTC. Supplemented by reference TRBV2 and TRBJ2-5, the full variable domain reads EPEVTQTPSHQVTQMGQEVILRCVPISNHLYFYWYRQILGQKVEFLVSFYNNEISEKSEIFDDQFSVERPDGSNFTLKIRSTKLEDSAMYFCATSGGAVETQYFGPGTRLLVL.

Here the CDR3 DNA reads TGTGCCAGCAGCCCCATTGAGCGGAAGAGCACAGATACGCAGTATTTT. Translation gives CASSPIERKSTDTQYF. The genes are TRBV5-4 and TRBJ2-3; tentative D call: TRBD2 (5 bases). The CDR3 length is 16 residues. Looked up from germline, CDR1 is SGHNT and CDR2 is YYREEE (reference sequence). The germline V and J ends were trimmed by 4 bases and 0 bases, with 15 bases remaining between them.

This chain links TRBV24-1 with TRBJ2-2, with D perhaps TRBD1 (8 bases). The CDR3 length is 14 residues. V was trimmed by 7 bases and J by 4 bases, leaving 12 bases between them. Germline assignment: CDR1 KGHDR and CDR2 SFDVKD. The CDR3 here is CATRDREGTGELFF. CDR3 coding DNA: TGTGCCACCAGGGACAGGGAGGGCACCGGGGAGCTGTTTTTT.

The chain is built from TRBV6-5 and TRBJ1-1; 7 bases fit TRBD1. The CDR3 covers 14 residues. Germline CDR1 MNHEY, CDR2 SVGAGI. With 2 bases clipped from V and 4 bases from J, the junction kept 4 bases outside the gene matches. CDR3 sequence reads: CASSYRGQGTEAFF. DNA of the CDR3: TGTGCCAGCAGTTACAGGGGGCAGGGCACTGAAGCTTTCTTT.

This clone was counted a few times. The CDR3 region has the DNA TGTGCCAGCAGCAAGGTAGGCACTGAAGCTTTCTTT. Protein sequence: CASSKVGTEAFF. The chain has TRBV21-1 and TRBJ1-1. TRBV21-1 is a pseudogene segment. This CDR3 region has 12 residues.

The chain is built from TRBV12-3 or TRBV12-4 and TRBJ1-1, with D possibly TRBD1 on 5 matching bases. Trimming left V 6 bases short and J 2 bases short, with 10 bases between. The length of the CDR3 is 13 residues. The CDR3 reads CASSYTGNTEAFF. The CDR3 DNA sequence: TGTGCCAGCAGCTACACAGGTAACACTGAAGCTTTCTTT.

This chain uses TRBV18 with TRBJ2-7; tentatively, D is TRBD1 (5 bases). The CDR3 covers 12 residues. V was clipped by 3 bases and J by 4 bases, with 7 bases between them. The germline V gene has CDR1 KGHSH and CDR2 LQKENI. The CDR3 DNA reads TGTGCCAGCTCACCGACAGATTACGAGCAGTACTTC. Its translation: CASSPTDYEQYF.

The chain is built from TRBV4-2 and TRBJ1-2; 9 bases map to TRBD1. With V trimmed by 1 base and J by 5 bases, 11 bases remained unmatched. CDR3 length: 17 amino acids. CDR1 and CDR2 (germline): LGHNA, YNFKEQ. CDR3 sequence (DNA): TGTGCCAGCAGCCAAGGGTGGGGGGACAGGGTTTGGTATGGCTACACCTTC. This gives the protein CASSQGWGDRVWYGYTF.

The CDR3 loop is CASRLADKETRGETQYF. DNA for the CDR3: TGTGCAAGTCGCTTAGCCGATAAGGAGACTAGGGGGGAGACCCAGTACTTC. The rearrangement joins TRBV12-2 to TRBJ2-5. TRBV12-2 is a pseudogene locus. CDR3 length: 17 residues.

About this clone: The sample carries other DNA sequences with the same CDR3. V and J are TRBV5-1 and TRBJ2-1; the match to TRBD2 covers 9 bases. This CDR3 is built from 15 residues. J lost 4 bases, V lost 0 bases, and 2 bases had no gene match. Germline V lookup: CDR1 SGHRS, CDR2 YFSETQ. The DNA for the CDR3 is TGCGCCAGCAGCTTGGATAGCGGGGGATACAATGAGCAGTTCTTC. It codes for CASSLDSGGYNEQFF.

This chain joins TRBV3-1 (or the pseudogene TRBV3-2) and TRBJ2-1, with 9 positions matching TRBD2. This CDR3 region has 12 residues. CDR1 and CDR2 (germline): LGHDT, YNNKEL (reference sequence). Germline trimming cut 0 bases from V and 16 bases from J; bases unmatched to any gene: 4. The CDR3 sequence: CASSQERTSVFF. For the CDR3, the DNA is TGTGCCAGCAGCCAAGAGCGGACTAGCGTATTCTTC.

CDR3: CASSLRVRAGALSTDTQYF. The CDR3 nucleotides read TGCGCCAGCAGCTTAAGGGTTCGGGCGGGGGCCCTTAGCACAGATACGCAGTATTTT. The rearrangement joins TRBV5-1 to TRBJ2-3, with D perhaps TRBD2 (7 bases). In germline, CDR1 is SGHRS, CDR2 YFSETQ. Trimming stripped 2 bases from V and 0 bases from J, with 22 bases between. The CDR3 spans 19 residues.

The V call is TRBV6-5, the J call TRBJ2-2, with D perhaps TRBD1 (5 bases). This CDR3 is built from 15 residues. The germline V gene has CDR1 MNHEY and CDR2 SVGAGI. V was trimmed by 0 bases and J by 4 bases, leaving 9 bases between them. Here the CDR3 reads CASSYSRGSTGELFF. CDR3 nucleotides: TGTGCCAGCAGTTACTCAAGGGGAAGCACCGGGGAGCTGTTTTTT.

The chain is built from TRBV19 and TRBJ2-2; 9 bases are shared with TRBD1. Germline V gene data show CDR1 as LNHDA and CDR2 as SQIVND (reference sequence). The CDR3 contains 16 residues. V gave up 5 bases and J gave up 4 bases; unmatched junction bases: 8. CDR3 protein: CASSPQGAQPTGELFF. CDR3 coding DNA: TGTGCCAGTAGTCCACAGGGGGCGCAACCCACCGGGGAGCTGTTTTTT. Full variable domain (remainder filled in from reference TRBV19 and TRBJ2-2): DGGITQSPKYLFRKEGQNVTLSCEQNLNHDAMYWYRQDPGQGLRLIYYSQIVNDFQKGDIAEGYSVSREKKESFPLTVTSAQKNPTAFYLCASSPQGAQPTGELFFGEGSRLTVL.

This clone was recorded only once. The chain links TRBV2 to TRBJ2-5; 9 bases fit TRBD2. The CDR3 contains 16 residues. V shed 6 bases and J 1 base; nucleotides not matched to a gene: 9. The germline gives CDR1 SNHLY, CDR2 FYNNEI. This CDR3 reads CASRSSASGAQETQYF. CDR3 sequence (DNA): TGTGCCAGCAGGAGCTCGGCTAGCGGGGCCCAAGAGACCCAGTACTTC.

The J gene is TRBJ2-2, the V gene TRBV15, with D perhaps TRBD1 or TRBD2 (5 bases each). Looked up from germline, CDR1 is LNHNV and CDR2 is YYDKDF (reference sequence). Trimming shortened V by 11 bases and J by 0 bases, and 13 bases separated the two germline ends. The CDR3 consists of 14 residues. The DNA for the CDR3 is TGTGCCCTGAAGGGGACGGCGAACACCGGGGAGCTGTTTTTT. This encodes CALKGTANTGELFF.

The V gene is TRBV18, the J gene TRBJ2-7; tentatively, D is TRBD1 or TRBD2 (7 bases each). Looked up from germline, CDR1 is KGHSH and CDR2 is LQKENI. Trimming took 6 bases from V and 4 from J, leaving 19 bases between them. This CDR3 has 15 amino acids. CDR3 sequence: CASSPWEGAGYEQYF. The CDR3 nucleotides are TGTGCCAGCTCCCCGTGGGAGGGGGCCGGGTACGAGCAGTACTTC.

This chain joins TRBV9 and TRBJ1-6, with 7 bases fitting TRBD1. V gave up 5 bases and J gave up 6 bases; unmatched junction bases: 8. The CDR3 length is 15 residues. Germline CDR1 and CDR2: SGDLS and YYNGEE. CDR3 bases: TGTGCCAGCAGAAGTGGTGGGACAGCTAATTCACCCCTCCACTTT. Its protein is CASRSGGTANSPLHF.

In DNA form, the CDR3 reads TGTGCCAGTAGGGGGACAGGGGCGGCTAACTATGGCTACACCTTC. Amino acids: CASRGTGAANYGYTF. The V gene is TRBV19, the J gene TRBJ1-2, with 10 nucleotides matching TRBD1. The CDR3 covers 15 residues. Trimming at V came to 6 bases and at J to 0 bases, leaving 4 bases not matched to a gene. Germline V gives CDR1 LNHDA, CDR2 SQIVND (reference sequence). The variable domain in full, with the rest retrieved from reference TRBV19 and TRBJ1-2, is DGGITQSPKYLFRKEGQNVTLSCEQNLNHDAMYWYRQDPGQGLRLIYYSQIVNDFQKGDIAEGYSVSREKKESFPLTVTSAQKNPTAFYLCASRGTGAANYGYTFGSGTRLTVV.

The chain is built from TRBV5-1 and TRBJ2-6; D gene unclear. CDR1 SGHRS and CDR2 YFSETQ come from the germline V gene. This CDR3 contains 14 residues. Trimming took off 3 bases at V and 0 bases at J, with 4 bases between the two ends. The CDR3 loop is CASSWDSGANVLTF. DNA for the CDR3: TGCGCCAGCAGCTGGGACTCTGGGGCCAACGTCCTGACTTTC.

V usage is TRBV5-4 and J usage is TRBJ2-3; D not certain. The CDR3 is 15 amino acids. CDR1 is SGHNT, CDR2 YYREEE, per germline (reference sequence). V was trimmed by 1 base and J by 0 bases, leaving 9 bases between them. The CDR3 nucleotides are TGTGCCAGCAGCTTGTTGAGAACTAGCACAGATACGCAGTATTTT. Residues: CASSLLRTSTDTQYF.

The chain recombines TRBV7-6 with TRBJ2-2; 16 positions agree with TRBD2. CDR3 length: 19 residues. Germline values: CDR1 SGHVS, CDR2 FNYEAQ. Trimming at V came to 5 bases and at J to 0 bases, leaving 6 bases not matched to a gene. CDR3 DNA sequence: TGTGCCAGCAGCCACACCGGGACTAGCGGGGGGGCGAACACCGGGGAGCTGTTTTTT. The encoded protein is CASSHTGTSGGANTGELFF.

This chain joins TRBV19 and TRBJ1-1, with 7 bases lining up with TRBD1. The V gene end was trimmed by 5 bases and the J gene end by 0 bases; junction bases not matched to a gene: 0. CDR3 length equals 13 residues. Germline loops: CDR1 LNHDA, CDR2 SQIVND (reference sequence). Here the CDR3 DNA reads TGTGCCAGTAGTCAGGGGGTGAACACTGAAGCTTTCTTT. As protein: CASSQGVNTEAFF.

Here the CDR3 DNA reads TGTGCCAGCAGTCGAACAGGGGATGGCTACACCTTC. Its translation: CASSRTGDGYTF. V and J are TRBV12-3 or TRBV12-4 and TRBJ1-2, with 7 bases fitting TRBD1. The CDR3 has 12 amino acids. J was trimmed by 6 bases and V by 5 bases; bases with no gene match: 3.

The gene calls are TRBV7-8 and TRBJ1-3; no clear D. Per the germline V gene, CDR1 is SGHVS and CDR2 is FQNEAQ. V gave up 9 bases and J gave up 0 bases, with 12 bases separating them. This CDR3 is built from 14 residues. The CDR3 here is CASEGVNSGNTIYF. Here the CDR3 DNA reads TGTGCCAGTGAGGGAGTTAACTCTGGAAACACCATATATTTT.

This chain connects TRBV4-1 to TRBJ1-1; D gene uncertain. Trimming took off 6 bases at V and 6 bases at J, with 17 bases between the two ends. The CDR3 is 14 amino acids. Germline V CDR1 and CDR2: MGHRA, YSYEKL. The CDR3 region is CASREGTLFAEAFF. The CDR3, as DNA: TGCGCCAGCAGGGAAGGTACCCTTTTTGCTGAAGCTTTCTTT.

The V call is TRBV7-2, the J call TRBJ1-1; 7 positions match TRBD1. V shed 4 bases and J 4 bases; nucleotides not matched to a gene: 9. The CDR3 loop spans 15 amino acids. Germline V gene data show CDR1 as SGHTA and CDR2 as FQGNSA. The CDR3 reads CASSSLQGISTEAFF. CDR3 sequence (DNA): TGTGCCAGCAGCTCACTACAGGGGATCAGCACTGAAGCTTTCTTT.

V and J are TRBV11-2 and TRBJ1-5, with TRBD1 matching 9 bases. Germline trimming cut 5 bases from V and 2 bases from J; bases unmatched to any gene: 7. CDR1 and CDR2 (germline): SGHAT, FQNNGV. The CDR3 is 16 amino acids. CDR3 amino acids: CASSLWDRDGNQPQHF. The CDR3 DNA reads as TGTGCCAGCAGCCTATGGGACAGGGACGGCAATCAGCCCCAGCATTTT.